One and the same sample provided the 27 T cell receptor beta chains below, sequenced in a study of T-cell reconstitution after alpha-beta-depleted transplantation in children. Preparation of the TCRbeta library used unique molecular identifiers. TCRdb re-called the PCR reads with MiXCR, one entry per CDR3 protein. The sample includes approximately 640,000 distinct CDR3 sequences, approximately 17% of them seen just once. Sample: PBMCs from the stem cell graft donor, taken from the stem cell graft. These receptors all stem from a human donor who donated a stem cell graft to a child with acute myeloid leukemia.

This clonotype was seen at least ten times. This chain uses TRBV20-1 with TRBJ2-2; TRBD1 matches 7 bases. Germline assignment: CDR1 DFQATT and CDR2 SNEGSKA (reference sequence). There are 15 residues in the CDR3. The J segment lost 1 base and the V segment lost 5 bases, leaving 7 bases of the junction unmatched. The CDR3: CSARTGTENTGELFF. For the CDR3, the DNA is TGCAGTGCTCGGACCGGGACAGAGAACACCGGGGAGCTGTTTTTT.

V is TRBV20-1 and J is TRBJ2-2; possible D gene TRBD2, 6 bases. The CDR3 length is 14 residues. V dropped 3 bases and J dropped 3 bases, with 11 bases sitting between them. CDR1 and CDR2 (germline): DFQATT, SNEGSKA (reference sequence). This CDR3 is CSARPPGDTGELFF. The CDR3 region has the DNA TGCAGTGCTAGGCCCCCGGGGGACACCGGGGAGCTGTTTTTT.

The rearrangement uses TRBV7-8 and TRBJ2-3; a weak D match, TRBD2 (5 bases). The germline V gene encodes CDR1 SGHVS and CDR2 FQNEAQ. CDR3 length equals 13 residues. V lost 5 bases, J lost 6 bases, and 12 bases lay in between. The CDR3 reads CASSLGIDDTQYF. The CDR3 DNA follows: TGTGCCAGCAGCCTCGGGATCGACGATACGCAGTATTTT.

This clonotype showed up many times. The chain has TRBV7-2 and TRBJ1-6; TRBD1 aligns across 7 bases. V shed 4 bases, J shed 7 bases, and the junction held 7 bases outside the gene matches. Germline V gives CDR1 SGHTA, CDR2 FQGNSA. The CDR3 is 15 amino acids. CDR3 residues: CASSSYRGPNSPLHF. The DNA of the CDR3 is TGTGCCAGCAGCTCCTACAGGGGTCCGAATTCACCCCTCCACTTT. Together with reference TRBV7-2 and TRBJ1-6, the CDR3 gives the full variable domain: GAGVSQSPSNKVTEKGKDVELRCDPISGHTALYWYRQSLGQGLEFLIYFQGNSAPDKSGLPSDRFSAERTGGSVSTLTIQRTQQEDSAVYLCASSSYRGPNSPLHFGNGTRLTVT.

The chain combines TRBV7-4 with TRBJ2-1; TRBD2 aligns across 14 bases. Germline V gene sequence: CDR1 SGHVT, CDR2 SQSDAQ. V was clipped by 2 bases and J by 9 bases; unmatched bases: 6. The length of the CDR3 is 16 residues. The DNA for the CDR3 is TGTGCCAGCAGCTTAAGACTAGCGGGGGGGCAAGGTGAGCAGTTCTTC. Translated, it gives CASSLRLAGGQGEQFF.

Only a few counts were recorded for this clonotype. This rearrangement joins TRBV20-1 to TRBJ2-6; D is perhaps TRBD1 (6 bases). The V end lost 6 bases, the J end lost 0 bases, and 15 bases lay between the germline ends. The germline gives CDR1 DFQATT, CDR2 SNEGSKA (reference sequence). The CDR3 covers 16 residues. The CDR3 here is CSASTGVPSGANVLTF. The CDR3 coding sequence is TGCAGTGCGTCGACAGGAGTCCCCTCTGGGGCCAACGTCCTGACTTTC.

At least ten counts were recorded for this clonotype. This chain joins TRBV5-5 and TRBJ1-5; TRBD1 agrees at 7 bases. The germline CDR1 and CDR2 sequences are SGHKS and YYEKEE (reference sequence). The J segment lost 0 bases and the V segment lost 1 base, leaving 7 bases of the junction unmatched. The CDR3 has 17 residues. CDR3 nucleotide sequence: TGTGCCAGCAGCTTGAGACAGGGCCAGTATAGCAATCAGCCCCAGCATTTT. Translating it yields CASSLRQGQYSNQPQHF.

This clonotype was picked up many times. The rearrangement uses TRBV20-1 and TRBJ2-1, with a weak D call TRBD2 (6 bases). V lost 3 bases and J 8 bases, leaving 11 bases between the germline ends. Germline V gene data show CDR1 as DFQATT and CDR2 as SNEGSKA (reference sequence). The CDR3 is 12 amino acids. The CDR3 DNA reads TGCAGTGCTAGCCCACCGGGGGATGAGCAGTTCTTC. This gives the protein CSASPPGDEQFF.

The table lists this clonotype with many counts. The chain recombines TRBV7-9 with TRBJ2-7; D is ambiguous. The CDR3 length is 15 residues. The germline V and J ends were trimmed by 5 bases and 2 bases, with 16 bases remaining between them. In germline, CDR1 is SEHNR, CDR2 FQNEAQ (reference sequence). CDR3 DNA: TGTGCCAGCAGCCTCGGGCCGTCGAGCCCCTACGAGCAGTACTTC. This codes for CASSLGPSSPYEQYF.

This clonotype was picked up many times. This chain joins TRBV20-1 and TRBJ2-7; D gene unclear. The V gene's germline CDR1 is DFQATT and CDR2 SNEGSKA (reference sequence). This CDR3 region has 17 residues. The V gene lost 4 bases and the J gene lost 1 base, with 23 bases spanning the gap. The CDR3 DNA reads as TGCAGTGCTAAGGAGATTTCGGTCAAAACGGAATCCTACGAGCAGTACTTC. It is translated as CSAKEISVKTESYEQYF.

In its sample, this clonotype was seen many times. The chain has TRBV29-1 and TRBJ2-7; 10 nucleotides agree with TRBD1. From germline, CDR1 is SQVTM and CDR2 ANQGSEA. There are 13 residues in the CDR3. The V gene end was trimmed by 5 bases and the J gene end by 3 bases; junction bases not matched to a gene: 4. CDR3 bases: TGCAGCGTTTCCGGGACAGGGGACTACGAGCAGTACTTC. Protein product: CSVSGTGDYEQYF.

This clonotype was recorded at least ten times. The CDR3 bases are TGTGCCAGCAGCCAAGGACTAGCGGGGGTCCTTTACCAAGAGACCCAGTACTTC. Its protein is CASSQGLAGVLYQETQYF. The rearrangement links TRBV11-2 to TRBJ2-5; 13 positions agree with TRBD2. Germline values: CDR1 SGHAT, CDR2 FQNNGV. V lost 5 bases and J lost 0; bases outside the gene matches: 9. CDR3 length: 18 residues.

This clonotype was seen ten or more times. The chain employs TRBV29-1 and TRBJ2-1; TRBD2 agrees at 12 bases. The CDR3 has 15 residues. Germline assignment: CDR1 SQVTM and CDR2 ANQGSEA. With V trimmed by 4 bases and J by 6 bases, 7 bases remained unmatched. The CDR3 protein is CSVGPTSGGINEQFF. DNA of the CDR3: TGCAGCGTTGGACCCACTAGCGGGGGGATCAATGAGCAGTTCTTC.

This clonotype was counted a few times. The chain couples TRBV10-3 to TRBJ2-5, with 8 bases fitting TRBD1. The CDR3 extends over 12 amino acids. V lost 2 bases to trimming and J lost 7 bases; unmatched junction nucleotides: 0. Germline assignment: CDR1 ENHRY and CDR2 SYGVKD. CDR3 region: CAISETGGTQYF. The CDR3, as DNA: TGTGCCATCAGTGAGACAGGGGGGACCCAGTACTTC.

A note on this clonotype: This could be a read error, since a much larger clone is one nucleotide away. This chain joins TRBV20-1 and TRBJ2-3, with D maybe TRBD2 (6 bases). CDR3 length: 14 residues. From germline, CDR1 is DFQATT and CDR2 SNEGSKA (reference sequence). Here the CDR3 DNA reads TGCATTGCTAGACCCGGGACTAGCACAGATACGCAGTATTTT. Translating it yields CIARPGTSTDTQYF.

The sample holds a few counts of this clonotype. V is TRBV7-8 and J is TRBJ2-7; TRBD1 aligns across 8 bases. CDR3 size: 15 residues. V was pared by 3 bases and J by 5 bases, with 9 bases of the junction left unmatched. Germline lookup yields CDR1 SGHVS and CDR2 FQNEAQ. CDR3 amino acids: CASSFLWTGINEQYV. In DNA form, the CDR3 reads TGTGCCAGCAGCTTCCTTTGGACAGGGATTAACGAGCAGTACGTC.

Regarding this clonotype: Possible read error: a much larger clone is one base away. The chain recombines TRBV20-1 with TRBJ2-4; D is unclear. CDR1 is DFQATT, CDR2 SNEGSKA, per germline (reference sequence). The ends were cut back, 0 bases at V and 2 bases at J, with 8 bases in the middle. This CDR3 has 14 amino acids. Written as DNA, the CDR3 is TGCAGTGCTAGAGAACCCACATCCAAAAACATTCAGTACTTC. It yields the protein CSAREPTSKNIQYF.

This clonotype showed up many times. The chain employs TRBV7-6 and TRBJ1-6; D call uncertain. Looked up from germline, CDR1 is SGHVS and CDR2 is FNYEAQ. CDR3 length equals 13 residues. Trimming removed 0 bases from V and 10 bases from J, with 7 bases in between. CDR3 coding DNA: TGTGCCAGCAGCTTAGCCTCCACGTCACCCCTCCACTTT. This codes for CASSLASTSPLHF.

This clonotype has just a few counts. The CDR3 protein is CASETGGNSNEQFF. The CDR3 coding sequence is TGTGCCAGCGAGACAGGGGGCAACTCGAATGAGCAGTTCTTC. The V call is TRBV6-2 or TRBV6-3, the J call TRBJ2-1, with 10 bases lining up with TRBD1. Germline V CDR1 and CDR2: MNHEY, SVGEGT. Losses at the gene ends were 8 bases for V and 7 bases for J; bases not matched to a gene: 8. CDR3 size: 14 residues.

Only a few counts were recorded for this clonotype. This sequence joins TRBV5-1 and TRBJ1-2; D is uncertain. The ends were cut back, 0 bases at V and 6 bases at J, with 15 bases in the middle. Germline V gene lookup returns CDR1 SGHRS and CDR2 YFSETQ. CDR3 length: 15 amino acids. CDR3 nucleotides: TGCGCCAGCAGCTTGGAAGCAGCTCCCGATGATGGCTACACCTTC. It is translated as CASSLEAAPDDGYTF.

This clonotype appeared a few times. CDR3 loop: CATSPSTDTQYF. The CDR3 nucleotides read TGTGCCACCAGTCCAAGCACAGATACGCAGTATTTT. V gene TRBV7-9 combines with J gene TRBJ2-3; D ambiguous. This CDR3 has 12 amino acids. V shed 10 bases and J shed 0 bases, with 8 bases lying between them. The germline CDR1 and CDR2 sequences are SEHNR and FQNEAQ (reference sequence).

The chain recombines TRBV7-9 with TRBJ1-1; D unresolved. V lost 4 bases and J lost 1, with 19 bases in between. The CDR3 has 17 amino acids. Germline CDR1 reads SEHNR; CDR2 reads FQNEAQ (reference sequence). The DNA for the CDR3 is TGTGCCAGCAGCTCTCCGTGGTATAACGACCCGAACACTGAAGCTTTCTTT. This gives the protein CASSSPWYNDPNTEAFF.

The table lists this clonotype with a few counts. The chain couples TRBV10-2 to TRBJ2-2; 7 bases agree with TRBD2. Germline CDR1 is WSHSY and CDR2 is SAAADI. CDR3 length: 14 amino acids. The V gene end was trimmed by 6 bases and the J gene end by 5 bases; junction bases not matched to a gene: 6. The CDR3 here is CASSSGVGTGELFF. CDR3 bases: TGCGCCAGCAGCAGCGGGGTCGGGACCGGGGAGCTGTTTTTT.

CDR3 in amino acids: CATSTQGGRGSTDTQYF. CDR3 sequence (DNA): TGTGCCACCAGCACTCAAGGGGGGAGGGGAAGCACAGATACGCAGTATTTT. The chain combines TRBV15 with TRBJ2-3, with D tentatively TRBD2 (7 bases). V lost 4 bases and J lost 0, with 17 bases in between. The CDR3 runs to 17 residues. Germline V gene sequence: CDR1 LNHNV, CDR2 YYDKDF (reference sequence). The full variable domain, its missing parts supplied by reference TRBV15 and TRBJ2-3, is DAMVIQNPRYQVTQFGKPVTLSCSQTLNHNVMYWYQQKSSQAPKLLFHYYDKDFNNEADTPDNFQSRRPNTSFCFLDIRSPGLGDTAMYLCATSTQGGRGSTDTQYFGPGTRLTVL.

This clonotype was seen a few times. This chain joins TRBV12-3 or TRBV12-4 and TRBJ1-6, with TRBD1 matching over 7 bases. The CDR3 is 14 amino acids. The V and J ends lost 7 bases and 7 bases, in that order; junction bases with no gene match: 7. The CDR3 sequence is CASTPTGPNSPLHF. The DNA of the CDR3 is TGTGCCAGCACTCCGACAGGGCCGAATTCACCCCTCCACTTT.

This clonotype was seen only a few times. CDR3 DNA sequence: TGTGCCAGCAGTTGGACAGCATCCGACTATGGCTACACCTTC. This codes for CASSWTASDYGYTF. The rearrangement links TRBV12-3 or TRBV12-4 to TRBJ1-2, with D possibly TRBD1 on 6 matching bases. This CDR3 contains 14 residues. V was cut by 4 bases and J by 3 bases, with 12 bases left in between.

This clonotype was seen a few times. The chain uses TRBV7-9 and TRBJ1-2; D not certain. Germline V CDR1 and CDR2: SEHNR, FQNEAQ (reference sequence). This CDR3 contains 17 residues. Deletions cut 2 bases from V and 1 base from J, with 17 bases between. CDR3 in amino acids: CASSLSFRTGLNYGYTF. In nucleotides, the CDR3 is TGTGCCAGCAGCTTATCCTTCAGGACCGGGCTTAACTATGGCTACACCTTC.